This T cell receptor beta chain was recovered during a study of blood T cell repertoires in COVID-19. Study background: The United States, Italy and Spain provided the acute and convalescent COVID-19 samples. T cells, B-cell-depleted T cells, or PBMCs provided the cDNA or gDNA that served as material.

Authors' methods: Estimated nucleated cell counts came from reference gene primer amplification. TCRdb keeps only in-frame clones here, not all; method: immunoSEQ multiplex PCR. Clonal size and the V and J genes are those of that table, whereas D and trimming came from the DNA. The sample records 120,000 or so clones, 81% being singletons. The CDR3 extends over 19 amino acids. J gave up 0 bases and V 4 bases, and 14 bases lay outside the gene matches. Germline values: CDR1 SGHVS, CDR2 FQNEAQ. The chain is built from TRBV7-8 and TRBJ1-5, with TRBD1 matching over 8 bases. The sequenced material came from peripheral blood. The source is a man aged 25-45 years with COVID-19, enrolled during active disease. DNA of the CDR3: TGTGCCAGCAGCTGGGACAGGACAATCCCCCCTTATAGCAATCAGCCCCAGCATTTT. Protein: CASSWDRTIPPYSNQPQHF.